What follows are 5 T cell receptor beta chains derived from one specimen sequenced in a study of cytomegalovirus exposure and HLA in healthy donors. Only in-frame clones appear in the TCRdb table, and some are missing; sequencing was by immunoSEQ multiplex PCR. Of 260,000 or so clones in the sample, approximately 88% were seen once. The sequenced sample was PBMCs. All receptors come from a woman younger than 30 in good health and CMV-seronegative.

Turning to this clone: This sample also contains other DNA sequences that code for the same CDR3. The V and J genes are TRBV7-2 and TRBJ2-3; D is possibly TRBD1 (5 bases). Germline CDR1 is SGHTA and CDR2 is FQGNSA. The V gene lost 2 bases and the J gene lost 2 bases, with 11 bases spanning the gap. The CDR3 runs to 15 residues. CDR3 residues: CASSLQGISTDTQYF. In DNA, the CDR3 is TGTGCCAGCAGCTTACAGGGAATTTCCACAGATACGCAGTATTTT.

V and J are TRBV10-3 and TRBJ2-7, with 7 bases identical to TRBD1. This CDR3 has 14 amino acids. Germline V gene sequence: CDR1 ENHRY, CDR2 SYGVKD. J lost 0 bases, V lost 6 bases, and 5 bases had no gene match. The CDR3 DNA follows: TGTGCCATCAGAGCCTGGGACAGCTCCTACGAGCAGTACTTC. Translation gives CAIRAWDSSYEQYF.

The chain has TRBV7-6 and TRBJ1-3; D ambiguous. From germline, CDR1 is SGHVS and CDR2 FNYEAQ. This CDR3 comprises 12 residues. Trimming took off 6 bases at V and 6 bases at J, with 9 bases between the two ends. Written as DNA, the CDR3 is TGTGCCAGCAGTCTTAGTGAAAACACCATATATTTT. It is translated as CASSLSENTIYF.

The table lists this clone with a count of one. This chain joins TRBV12-5 and TRBJ2-3, with 9 bases lining up with TRBD2. The germline CDR1 and CDR2 sequences are LGHNT and FRNRAP. V lost 2 bases and J lost 4; bases outside the gene matches: 16. This CDR3 comprises 19 residues. The CDR3 protein is CASGLSPGLAARGSDTQYF. The DNA for the CDR3 is TGTGCTAGTGGTTTGTCCCCGGGACTAGCCGCCCGCGGCTCAGATACGCAGTATTTT.

The chain links TRBV5-6 to TRBJ2-3; D is uncertain. CDR3 size: 11 residues. From germline, CDR1 is SGHDT and CDR2 YYEEEE. Trimming shortened V by 3 bases and J by 8 bases, and 7 bases separated the two germline ends. In nucleotides, the CDR3 is TGTGCCAGCAGCTCAACGGGTACGCAGTATTTT. Protein sequence: CASSSTGTQYF. Supplemented by reference TRBV5-6 and TRBJ2-3, the full variable domain reads DAGVTQSPTHLIKTRGQQVTLRCSPKSGHDTVSWYQQALGQGPQFIFQYYEEEERQRGNFPDRFSGHQFPNYSSELNVNALLLGDSALYLCASSSTGTQYFGPGTRLTVL.